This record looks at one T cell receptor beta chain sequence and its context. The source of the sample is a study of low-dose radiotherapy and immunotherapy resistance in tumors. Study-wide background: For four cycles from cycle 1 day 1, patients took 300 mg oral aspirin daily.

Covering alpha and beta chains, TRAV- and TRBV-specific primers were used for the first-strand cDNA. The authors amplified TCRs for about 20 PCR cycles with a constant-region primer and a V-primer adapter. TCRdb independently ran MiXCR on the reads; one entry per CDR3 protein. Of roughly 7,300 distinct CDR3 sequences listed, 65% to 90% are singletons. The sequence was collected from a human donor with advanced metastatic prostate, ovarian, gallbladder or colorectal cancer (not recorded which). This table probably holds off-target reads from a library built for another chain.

This chain's CDR3 is CASSQGIGNTIYF. The CDR3 region has the DNA TGTGCCAGTAGCCAGGGGATCGGAAACACCATATATTTT. The chain couples TRBV19 to TRBJ1-3, with a possible D match to TRBD1 (6 bases). This CDR3 spans 13 amino acids. In germline, CDR1 is LNHDA, CDR2 SQIVND (reference sequence). The germline V and J ends were trimmed by 6 bases and 4 bases, with 10 bases remaining between them.